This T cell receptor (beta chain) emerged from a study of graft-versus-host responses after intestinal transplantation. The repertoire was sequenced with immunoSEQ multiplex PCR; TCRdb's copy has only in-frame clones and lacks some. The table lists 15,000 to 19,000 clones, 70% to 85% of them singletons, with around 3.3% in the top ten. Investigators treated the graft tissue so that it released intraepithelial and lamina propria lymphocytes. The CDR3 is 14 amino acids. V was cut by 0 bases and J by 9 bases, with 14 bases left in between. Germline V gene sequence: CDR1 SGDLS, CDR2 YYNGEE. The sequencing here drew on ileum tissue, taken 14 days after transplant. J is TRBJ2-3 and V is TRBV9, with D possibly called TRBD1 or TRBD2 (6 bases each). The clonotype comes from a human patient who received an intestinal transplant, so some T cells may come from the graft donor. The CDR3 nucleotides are TGTGCCAGCAGCGTAGTTATAGGGGGGAGGACGCAGTATTTT. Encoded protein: CASSVVIGGRTQYF.